What follows describes a single TCR beta chain. The antigen remains unidentified. This sample was included in a study of T cells after yellow fever vaccination. Overall study: Preparation of the low-cell-number fractions used SMART-Seq v4 Ultra Low Input.

Points from the study as a whole: Weaker overall, the secondary response nonetheless peaked faster (day 5 versus 15).

5'RACE template switching produced TCR cDNA carrying a universal primer site and UMIs. Each CDR3 protein gets one entry after TCRdb re-called the 5' RACE reads with MiXCR. The table lists under 200,000 distinct CDR3 sequences, approximately 11% of them singletons. The length of the CDR3 is 17 residues. CDR1 is DFQATT and CDR2 is SNEGSKA in the germline V gene (reference sequence). After removal of 0 bases from V and 3 bases from J, the junction contained 9 bases not matched to a gene. V is TRBV20-1 and J is TRBJ2-5; TRBD2 agrees at 11 bases. The TCR was taken from a man between 18 and 29 years old who received the YFV17D yellow fever vaccine. The sample in question was CD8+ T cells sorted from PBMCs, obtained 15 days after the yellow fever booster vaccination. The CDR3 region is CSARDGVAGGRKETQYF. The CDR3 nucleotides are TGCAGTGCTAGAGATGGAGTAGCGGGGGGGCGAAAAGAGACCCAGTACTTC.